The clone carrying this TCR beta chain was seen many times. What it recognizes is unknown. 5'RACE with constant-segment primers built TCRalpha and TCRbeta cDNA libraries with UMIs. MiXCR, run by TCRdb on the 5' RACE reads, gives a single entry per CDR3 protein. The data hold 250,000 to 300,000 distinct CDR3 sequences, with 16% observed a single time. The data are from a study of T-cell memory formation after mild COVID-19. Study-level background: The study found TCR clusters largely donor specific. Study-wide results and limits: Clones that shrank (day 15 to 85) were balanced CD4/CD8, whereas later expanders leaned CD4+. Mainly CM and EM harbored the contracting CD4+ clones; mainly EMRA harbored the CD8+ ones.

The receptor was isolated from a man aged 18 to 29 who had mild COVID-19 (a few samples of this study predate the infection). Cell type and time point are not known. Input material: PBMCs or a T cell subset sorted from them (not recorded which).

The CDR3 is CASSQDSGVWGRARPGANVLTF. The CDR3 DNA sequence: TGCGCCAGCAGCCAAGATAGTGGAGTTTGGGGCAGGGCTAGACCTGGGGCCAACGTCCTGACTTTC. The chain couples TRBV4-3 to TRBJ2-6, with D perhaps TRBD1 (5 bases). Trimming took off 0 bases at V and 2 bases at J, with 26 bases between the two ends. This CDR3 has 22 residues. Germline lookup yields CDR1 LGHNA and CDR2 YSLEER.